The rows below give T cell receptor beta chains drawn from one sample of a study of blood T cell repertoires in COVID-19. Produced via immunoSEQ multiplex PCR; TCRdb's table is partial and in-frame only. This table has around 220,000 clones, about 91% appearing once. Input material: PBMCs or T cells enriched from blood (not recorded which). Source of these receptors: a woman aged 50 to 60 with acute COVID-19. Both conserved end residues are part of each CDR3. D genes are given only for firm matches. Size is stated for part of the rows, as once, few or many counts, or as a class when the clone is expanded.

j_call	v_call	clone_size	d_call	cdr3_nt	cdr3_aa
TRBJ1-6	TRBV21-1	few	.	TGTGCCAGCAATCTAGCGGCGAGCTCCTATAATTCACCCCTCCACTTT	CASNLAASSYNSPLHF
TRBJ1-5	TRBV4-3	.	.	TGCGCCAGCGCTCGCTGGAGGGTAAATCAGCCCCAGCATTTT	CASARWRVNQPQHF
TRBJ2-6	TRBV19	.	.	TGTGCCAGTAGTATAGGAGGTGTCTTTGGGGCCAACGTCCTGACTTTC	CASSIGGVFGANVLTF
TRBJ2-3	TRBV15	.	.	TGTGCCACCAGCAGAGTGGCAGGGCTCACAGATACGCAGTATTTT	CATSRVAGLTDTQYF
TRBJ1-5	TRBV7-2	.	.	TGTGCCAGCAGCTTAAATGGGCGGGTTCAGCCCCAGCATTTT	CASSLNGRVQPQHF
TRBJ1-6	TRBV10-3	.	TRBD1	TGTGCCATCAGCCCGATCGGGACAGGGAATTCACCCCTCCACTTT	CAISPIGTGNSPLHF
TRBJ1-6	TRBV4-2	.	.	TGTGCCAGCAGCCGCCAACAGGGTGATAATTCACCCCTCCACTTT	CASSRQQGDNSPLHF
TRBJ2-3	TRBV3-1/TRBV3-2	.	.	TGTGCCAGCAGCCAGTTAACAGATACGCAGTATTTT	CASSQLTDTQYF
TRBJ2-7	TRBV28	few	TRBD1	TGTGCCAGCAGTGCTCCGGGACAGGAGCTCTACGAGCAGTACTTC	CASSAPGQELYEQYF
TRBJ2-1	TRBV29-1	.	TRBD2	TGCAGCGTTTTACTAGCGGGGTTTAATGAGCAGTTCTTC	CSVLLAGFNEQFF
TRBJ2-3	TRBV7-2	.	.	TGTGCCAGCAGCTTAGCCCCGTCGGGGTGGAAACGCACAGATACGCAGTATTTT	CASSLAPSGWKRTDTQYF
TRBJ1-2	TRBV7-9	.	TRBD1	TGTGCCAGCAGCCAATGGACAGGGGGACTTGGCTACACCTTC	CASSQWTGGLGYTF
TRBJ2-3	TRBV5-1	.	.	TGCGCCAGCAGCTCTCCCAGTTCAGATACGCAGTATTTT	CASSSPSSDTQYF
TRBJ2-1	TRBV5-1	.	TRBD2	TGCGCCAGCAGCCACGGCGATAGCGGGACTAACAATGAGCAGTTCTTC	CASSHGDSGTNNEQFF
TRBJ2-2	TRBV28	few	.	TGTGCCAGCAGCCCGGGACACTTGAACACCGGGGAGCTGTTTTTT	CASSPGHLNTGELFF
TRBJ1-1	TRBV7-2	once	.	TGTGCCAGCAGAATTGAGGTAATCACTGAAGCTTTCTTT	CASRIEVITEAFF
TRBJ2-5	TRBV7-2	.	.	TGTGCCAGCAGCTTAGGAGGAGCCCAAGAGACCCAGTACTTC	CASSLGGAQETQYF
TRBJ2-2	TRBV27	.	TRBD2	TGTGCCAGCAGTTCCCCGGCTAGCGGGAACACCGGGGAGCTGTTTTTT	CASSSPASGNTGELFF
TRBJ1-5	TRBV28	once	TRBD1	TGTGCCAGCAGTAAATCCGGACAGGGGAGCAATCAGCCCCAGCATTTT	CASSKSGQGSNQPQHF
TRBJ1-1	TRBV30	.	.	TGTGCCTGGAACGGGGGGGAGGGTACTGAAGCTTTCTTT	CAWNGGEGTEAFF
TRBJ2-1	TRBV27	.	.	TGTGCCAGCAGCCCGACTAGCTACAATGAGCAGTTCTTC	CASSPTSYNEQFF
TRBJ2-5	TRBV28	.	TRBD1	TGTGCCAGCAGTTTACAGGGGGCAAGGGAGACCCAGTACTTC	CASSLQGARETQYF
TRBJ2-7	TRBV5-1	.	TRBD2	TGCGCCAGCAGCTTGACTAGCGGAACCTACGAGCAGTACTTC	CASSLTSGTYEQYF
TRBJ2-7	TRBV4-1	.	.	TGCGCCAGCAGCCAAACAAACAGGGTAGGGCACGAGCAGTACTTC	CASSQTNRVGHEQYF
TRBJ1-5	TRBV6-2/TRBV6-3	.	.	TGTGCCAGCAGTTTCTCTGTACGGGCGGGCCGGCCCCAGCATTTT	CASSFSVRAGRPQHF
TRBJ1-4	TRBV5-1	.	TRBD1	TGCGCCAGCAGCTCAGGGGGGACTAATGAAAAACTGTTTTTT	CASSSGGTNEKLFF
TRBJ2-2	TRBV7-9	.	TRBD2	TGTGCCAGCAGCTCCCCCCCCCGGGGGGAATACACCGGGGAGCTGTTTTTT	CASSSPPRGEYTGELFF
TRBJ1-5	TRBV28	.	.	TGTGCCAGCAGTTTAGCTACTTACAATCAGCCCCAGCATTTT	CASSLATYNQPQHF
TRBJ2-6	TRBV7-2	.	TRBD2	TGTGCCAGCAGCGAGCAACTAGCGGGAGAAGCCGGGGCCAACGTCCTGACTTTC	CASSEQLAGEAGANVLTF
TRBJ2-1	TRBV18	.	TRBD1	TGTGCCAGCTCACCCCCCCCAGGGGGCTCCTACAATGAGCAGTTCTTC	CASSPPPGGSYNEQFF
TRBJ2-2	TRBV19	.	.	TGTGCCAGTACCCTATATGGGGCTTCGGGGGGCGCGAACACCGGGGAGCTGTTTTTT	CASTLYGASGGANTGELFF
TRBJ1-5	TRBV27	.	.	TGTGCCAGCAGTGCGCGACGGGATCAGCCCCAGCATTTT	CASSARRDQPQHF
TRBJ1-2	TRBV11-2	.	TRBD1	TGTGCCAGCAGCCCACAGACAGGGTGGAACTATGGCTACACCTTC	CASSPQTGWNYGYTF
TRBJ1-1	TRBV30	.	.	TGTGCCTGGAAACGAGCAGTCACGGGAGCTTTCTTT	CAWKRAVTGAFF
TRBJ2-1	TRBV11-2	.	TRBD2	TGTGCCAGCAGCGGAAGAGGCGCGGGAGGGCCTATCCATGAGCAGTTCTTC	CASSGRGAGGPIHEQFF
TRBJ2-6	TRBV6-5	.	.	TGTGCCATCCTCCGTTCTGGGGCCAACGTCCTGACTTTC	CAILRSGANVLTF
TRBJ2-2	TRBV27	.	.	TGTGCCAGCGGACTTCAGGGAGGATGGGAGCTGTTTTTT	CASGLQGGWELFF